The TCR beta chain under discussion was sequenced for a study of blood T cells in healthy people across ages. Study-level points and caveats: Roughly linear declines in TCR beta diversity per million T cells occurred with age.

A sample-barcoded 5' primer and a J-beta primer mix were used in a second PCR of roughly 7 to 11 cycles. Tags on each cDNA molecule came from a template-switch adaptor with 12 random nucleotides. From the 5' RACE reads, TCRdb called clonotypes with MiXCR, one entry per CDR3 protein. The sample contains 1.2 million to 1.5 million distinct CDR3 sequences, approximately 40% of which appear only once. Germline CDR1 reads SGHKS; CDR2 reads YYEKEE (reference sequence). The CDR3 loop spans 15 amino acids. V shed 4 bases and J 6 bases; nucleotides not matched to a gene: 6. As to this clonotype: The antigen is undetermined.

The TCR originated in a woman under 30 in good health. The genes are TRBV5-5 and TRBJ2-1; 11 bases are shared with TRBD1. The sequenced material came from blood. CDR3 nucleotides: TGTGCCAGCAGCAGGCCCGGGACAGGGGGCAATGAGCAGTTCTTC. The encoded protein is CASSRPGTGGNEQFF.